The T cell receptor (beta chain) described here comes from a study of beta chain features in type 1 diabetes. Looking at the study overall: All of the samples together had approximately 100,000,000 sorted cells examined.

The study, taken as a whole, reports: Patients' naive, central memory and regulatory TCRB repertoires appeared more alike than those of healthy donors.

A note on this clone: Its antigen is unknown.

Investigators reverse transcribed all isolated RNA, so they sequenced expressed TCRB transcripts. TCRdb's copy holds only in-frame clones and misses some; the assay was immunoSEQ multiplex PCR. The profile covers 620,000 or so clones, with around 16% appearing a single time and about 0.086% taken by the ten largest. The CDR3 contains 13 residues. The chain links TRBV21-1 to TRBJ2-1; the D call of TRBD1 is as the table states it, not checked on the DNA. TRBV21-1 is deemed a pseudogene. Material: naive CD4+ T cells from blood. The TCR was taken from a man in his late teens or twenties in good health. Written as DNA, the CDR3 is TGTGCCAGCAGCAATACCCCAGGGCATGAGCAGTTCTTC. Translating it yields CASSNTPGHEQFF.